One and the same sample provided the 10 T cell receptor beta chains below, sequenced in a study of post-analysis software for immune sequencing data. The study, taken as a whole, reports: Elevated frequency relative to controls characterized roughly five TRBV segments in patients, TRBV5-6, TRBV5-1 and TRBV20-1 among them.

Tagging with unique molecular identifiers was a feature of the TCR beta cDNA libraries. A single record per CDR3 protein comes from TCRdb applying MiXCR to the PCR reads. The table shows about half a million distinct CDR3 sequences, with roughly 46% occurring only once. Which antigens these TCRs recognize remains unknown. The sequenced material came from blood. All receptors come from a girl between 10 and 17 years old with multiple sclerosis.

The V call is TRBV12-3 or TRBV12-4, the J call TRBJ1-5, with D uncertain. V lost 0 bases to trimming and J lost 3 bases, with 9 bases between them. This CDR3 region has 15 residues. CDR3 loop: CASSLAGLINQPQHF. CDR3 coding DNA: TGTGCCAGCAGTTTAGCGGGTTTGATCAATCAGCCCCAGCATTTT.

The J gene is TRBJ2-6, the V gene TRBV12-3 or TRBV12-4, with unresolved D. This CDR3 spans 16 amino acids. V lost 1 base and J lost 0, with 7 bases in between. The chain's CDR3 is CASSLERTSGANVLTF. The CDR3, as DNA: TGTGCCAGCAGTTTAGAGAGAACCTCTGGGGCCAACGTCCTGACTTTC.

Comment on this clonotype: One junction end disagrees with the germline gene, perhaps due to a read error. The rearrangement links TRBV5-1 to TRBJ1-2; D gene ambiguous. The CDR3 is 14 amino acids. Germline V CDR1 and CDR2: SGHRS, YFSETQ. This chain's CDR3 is CTSSSEGFNYGYTF. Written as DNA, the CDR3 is TGCACCAGCAGCTCCGAGGGCTTTAACTATGGCTACACCTTC.

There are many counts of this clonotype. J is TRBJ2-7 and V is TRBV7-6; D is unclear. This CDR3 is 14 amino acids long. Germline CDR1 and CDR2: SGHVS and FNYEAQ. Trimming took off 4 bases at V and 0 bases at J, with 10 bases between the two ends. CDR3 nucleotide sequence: TGTGCCAGCAGCTCGAGAGGCCCCTCCTACGAGCAGTACTTC. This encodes CASSSRGPSYEQYF.

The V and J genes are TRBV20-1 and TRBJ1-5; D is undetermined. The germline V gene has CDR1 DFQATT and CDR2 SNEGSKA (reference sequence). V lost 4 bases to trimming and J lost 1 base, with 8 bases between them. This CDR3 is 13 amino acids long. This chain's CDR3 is CSATFMSNQPQHF. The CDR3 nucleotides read TGCAGTGCTACCTTTATGAGCAATCAGCCCCAGCATTTT.

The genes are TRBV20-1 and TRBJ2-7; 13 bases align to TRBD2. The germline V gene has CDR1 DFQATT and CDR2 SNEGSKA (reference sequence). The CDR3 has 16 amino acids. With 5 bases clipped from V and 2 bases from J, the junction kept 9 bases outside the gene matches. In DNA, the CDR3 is TGCAGTGCTTGGACTAGCGGGAGTCCCACCCCCTACGAGCAGTACTTC. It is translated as CSAWTSGSPTPYEQYF.

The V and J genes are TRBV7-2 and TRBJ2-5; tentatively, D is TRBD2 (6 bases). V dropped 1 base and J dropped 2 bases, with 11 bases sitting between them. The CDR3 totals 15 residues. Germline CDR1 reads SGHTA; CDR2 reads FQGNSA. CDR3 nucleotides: TGTGCCAGCAGCTTAGACGGGAGTGGGCAAGAGACCCAGTACTTC. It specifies CASSLDGSGQETQYF.

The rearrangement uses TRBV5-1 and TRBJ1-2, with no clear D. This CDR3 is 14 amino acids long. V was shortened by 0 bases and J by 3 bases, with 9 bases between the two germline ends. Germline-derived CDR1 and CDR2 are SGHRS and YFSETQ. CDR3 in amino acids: CASSLEANYYGYTF. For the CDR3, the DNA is TGCGCCAGCAGCTTGGAGGCAAATTACTATGGCTACACCTTC.

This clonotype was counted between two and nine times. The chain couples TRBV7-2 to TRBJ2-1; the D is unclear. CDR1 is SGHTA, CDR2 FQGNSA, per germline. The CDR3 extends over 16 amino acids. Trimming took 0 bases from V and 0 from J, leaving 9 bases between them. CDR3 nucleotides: TGTGCCAGCAGCTTAGCTGGCACCCACTCCTACAATGAGCAGTTCTTC. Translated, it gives CASSLAGTHSYNEQFF.

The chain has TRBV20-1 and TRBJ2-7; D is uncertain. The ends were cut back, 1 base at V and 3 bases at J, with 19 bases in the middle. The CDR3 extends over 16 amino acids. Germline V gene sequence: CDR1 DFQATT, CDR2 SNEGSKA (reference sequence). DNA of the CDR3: TGCAGTGCTAGAGGGACCAACCAGTTGTCTCTCTACGAGCAGTACTTC. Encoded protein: CSARGTNQLSLYEQYF.